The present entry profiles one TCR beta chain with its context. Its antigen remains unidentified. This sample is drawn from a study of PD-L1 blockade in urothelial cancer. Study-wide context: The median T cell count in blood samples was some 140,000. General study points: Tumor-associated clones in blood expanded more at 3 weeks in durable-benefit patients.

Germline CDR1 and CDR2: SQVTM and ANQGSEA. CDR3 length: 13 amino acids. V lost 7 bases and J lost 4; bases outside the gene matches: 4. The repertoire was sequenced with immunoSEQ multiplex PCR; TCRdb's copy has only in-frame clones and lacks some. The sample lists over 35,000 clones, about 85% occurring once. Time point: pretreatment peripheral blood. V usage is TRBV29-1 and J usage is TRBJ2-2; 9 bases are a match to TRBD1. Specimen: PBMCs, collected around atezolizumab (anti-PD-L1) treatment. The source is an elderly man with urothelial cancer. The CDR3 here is CSAGQGPTGELFF. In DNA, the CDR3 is TGCAGCGCGGGACAGGGCCCCACCGGGGAGCTGTTTTTT.